The 2 T cell receptor beta chains below come from one sample, sequenced in a study of blood T cells in healthy people across ages. A second PCR, run for 7 to 11 cycles, used a sample-barcoded 5' primer plus a J-beta primer mix. TCRdb analysed the 5' RACE reads with MiXCR anew, one entry per CDR3 protein. The table has over a million distinct CDR3 sequences, around 25% seen once. These data were likewise used in another study, on T cells of mothers and their children.

The specimen was blood. These receptors were taken from a girl aged 2-10 years in good health.

This chain links TRBV7-9 with TRBJ2-3, with D possibly being TRBD2 (5 bases). The CDR3 is made up of 18 amino acids. Trimming left V 4 bases short and J 1 base short, with 21 bases between. The germline V gene has CDR1 SEHNR and CDR2 FQNEAQ (reference sequence). This chain's CDR3 is CASSSLVTEEKGTDTQYF. CDR3 DNA sequence: TGTGCCAGCAGCTCCTTAGTAACGGAGGAGAAGGGCACAGATACGCAGTATTTT.

This clonotype was seen a few times. The gene calls are TRBV27 and TRBJ2-5, with D unresolved. The CDR3 sequence is 14 residues long. Trimming pared 2 bases from V and 7 bases from J, leaving 14 bases between. The V gene's germline CDR1 is MNHEY and CDR2 SMNVEV (reference sequence). For the CDR3, the DNA is TGTGCCAGCAGTTTAGGCCCCAACGTCGGGACCCAGTACTTC. It encodes CASSLGPNVGTQYF.